The 18 T cell receptor beta chains below come from one sample, sequenced in a study of blood T cell repertoires in COVID-19. Method: immunoSEQ multiplex PCR; TCRdb's copy keeps in-frame clones and lacks some. The sample yields roughly 70,000 clones, roughly 90% seen once. Sequencing was performed on peripheral blood. These receptors all stem from a man over 45 with acute or convalescent COVID-19.

The chain recombines TRBV29-1 with TRBJ1-1, with 12 bases lining up with TRBD1. The CDR3 contains 13 residues. The trim removed 7 bases at V and 2 bases at J, leaving 2 bases unmatched. CDR1 and CDR2 (germline): SQVTM, ANQGSEA. The CDR3 DNA sequence: TGCAGCGGCGGGACAGGGGGCAACACTGAAGCTTTCTTT. The encoded protein is CSGGTGGNTEAFF.

On this clone: A junction end diverges from the germline sequence, so it may reflect a read error. The chain links TRBV7-7 to TRBJ1-3; D uncertain. Germline lookup yields CDR1 SSHAT and CDR2 FNYEAQ (reference sequence). The CDR3 sequence is 14 residues long. The CDR3 loop reads CASSTSLSGNTIYF. In DNA, the CDR3 is TGTGCTAGCAGCACGAGTCTCTCTGGAAACACCATATATTTT.

This clone was picked up one time. The chain carries TRBV18 and TRBJ1-2, with 7 nucleotides matching TRBD1. The CDR3 has 14 residues. V gave up 3 bases and J gave up 3 bases; unmatched junction bases: 4. Germline assignment: CDR1 KGHSH and CDR2 LQKENI. The CDR3 sequence is CASSPQGEDYGYTF. Here the CDR3 DNA reads TGTGCCAGCTCACCCCAGGGGGAGGACTATGGCTACACCTTC. Filled out from reference TRBV18 and TRBJ1-2, the complete variable domain reads NAGVMQNPRHLVRRRGQEARLRCSPMKGHSHVYWYRQLPEEGLKFMVYLQKENIIDESGMPKERFSAEFPKEGPSILRIQQVVRGDSAAYFCASSPQGEDYGYTFGSGTRLTVV.

This clone was detected once. In the same sample, other DNA sequences code for this CDR3. The rearrangement joins TRBV30 to TRBJ2-7; D may correspond to TRBD1 or TRBD2 (5 bases each). Looked up from germline, CDR1 is GTSNPN and CDR2 is SVGIG (reference sequence). This CDR3 region has 11 residues. V was pared by 5 bases and J by 3 bases, with 8 bases between. CDR3 residues: CAWGTGYEQYF. The CDR3 DNA sequence: TGTGCCTGGGGGACGGGCTACGAGCAGTACTTC.

A remark on this clone: Within the sample, other DNA sequences also encode this same CDR3. V gene TRBV30 combines with J gene TRBJ2-7, with 7 bases aligning to TRBD1. V was pared by 3 bases and J by 4 bases, with 3 bases of the junction left unmatched. CDR1 and CDR2 (germline): GTSNPN, SVGIG (reference sequence). The CDR3 has 12 amino acids. The CDR3 DNA reads TGTGCCTGGAGCGGGGACAGTTACGAGCAGTACTTC. Translating it yields CAWSGDSYEQYF. Full variable domain (rest looked up from reference TRBV30 and TRBJ2-7): SQTIHQWPATLVQPVGSPLSLECTVEGTSNPNLYWYRQAAGRGLQLLFYSVGIGQISSEVPQNLSASRPQDRQFILSSKKLLLSDSGFYLCAWSGDSYEQYFGPGTRLTVT.

This sequence joins TRBV10-3 and TRBJ1-5; 9 bases map to TRBD1. The CDR3 spans 17 residues. The V gene's germline CDR1 is ENHRY and CDR2 SYGVKD. The J segment lost 1 base and the V segment lost 3 bases, leaving 7 bases of the junction unmatched. The CDR3 DNA reads as TGTGCCATCAGTGATGGGACAGGGAGTGTAAGCAATCAGCCCCAGCATTTT. Its translation: CAISDGTGSVSNQPQHF.

The chain has TRBV3-1 (or the pseudogene TRBV3-2) and TRBJ2-7, with a weak D call TRBD2 (6 bases). Germline loops: CDR1 LGHDT, CDR2 YNNKEL (reference sequence). The CDR3 extends over 14 amino acids. V was cut by 2 bases and J by 4 bases, with 12 bases left in between. CDR3 DNA sequence: TGTGCCAGCAGCCAACTGCGGGGATTTTACGAGCAGTACGTC. Translation: CASSQLRGFYEQYV.

This chain joins TRBV9 and TRBJ2-1; D possibly corresponds to TRBD2 (6 bases). The CDR3 is made up of 15 amino acids. Germline CDR1 and CDR2: SGDLS and YYNGEE. The ends were cut back, 4 bases at V and 8 bases at J, with 19 bases in the middle. CDR3 region: CASSPTGGVWDEQFF. Here the CDR3 DNA reads TGTGCCAGCAGCCCCACTGGCGGGGTTTGGGATGAGCAGTTCTTC.

V and J are TRBV3-1 (or the pseudogene TRBV3-2) and TRBJ1-4, with no clear D. Germline CDR1 reads LGHDT; CDR2 reads YNNKEL (reference sequence). This CDR3 region has 12 residues. Trimming removed 5 bases from V and 4 bases from J, with 5 bases in between. CDR3 nucleotide sequence: TGTGCCAGCAGCTCTATTAATGAAAAACTGTTTTTT. Its translation is CASSSINEKLFF.

V is TRBV11-2 and J is TRBJ2-1; D not certain. Deletions cut 5 bases from V and 0 bases from J, with 14 bases between. Germline V gene data show CDR1 as SGHAT and CDR2 as FQNNGV. The CDR3 extends over 16 amino acids. CDR3 sequence reads: CASSTRLSSSYNEQFF. The CDR3 region has the DNA TGTGCCAGCAGCACCCGACTGTCGAGCTCCTACAATGAGCAGTTCTTC.

The chain uses TRBV6-5 and TRBJ2-2, with a possible D match to TRBD1 (5 bases). CDR1 is MNHEY, CDR2 SVGAGI, per germline. V was trimmed by 6 bases and J by 5 bases, leaving 13 bases between them. The CDR3 contains 14 residues. CDR3 sequence: CASRVVGDTGELFF. CDR3 DNA: TGTGCCAGCAGAGTAGTAGGGGATACCGGGGAGCTGTTTTTT.

The chain links TRBV19 to TRBJ2-7, with D maybe TRBD2 (6 bases). The CDR3 sequence is 15 residues long. The V gene's germline CDR1 is LNHDA and CDR2 SQIVND (reference sequence). Deletions cut 4 bases from V and 4 bases from J, with 17 bases between. The CDR3 protein is CASSNSAGSVYEQYF. The CDR3 DNA follows: TGTGCCAGTAGTAATTCAGCGGGCTCAGTTTACGAGCAGTACTTC.

The chain couples TRBV24-1 to TRBJ2-3, with a tentative D call TRBD2 (5 bases). With 1 base removed from V and 8 bases from J, the gap between germline ends came to 9 bases. Germline V CDR1 and CDR2: KGHDR, SFDVKD. The CDR3 runs to 13 residues. CDR3 in DNA: TGTGCCACCAGTGATTTTCGACGGGGTACGCAGTATTTT. It specifies CATSDFRRGTQYF.

The gene calls are TRBV19 and TRBJ1-5, with D unresolved. Per the germline V gene, CDR1 is LNHDA and CDR2 is SQIVND (reference sequence). V lost 4 bases and J 0 bases, leaving 10 bases between the germline ends. The CDR3 covers 15 residues. CDR3 region: CASSTTRNSNQPQHF. CDR3 nucleotide sequence: TGTGCCAGTAGTACCACAAGAAATAGCAATCAGCCCCAGCATTTT.

The rearrangement links TRBV6-1 to TRBJ2-3, with TRBD2 matching over 13 bases. Trimming removed 2 bases from V and 2 bases from J; junction bases left unmatched: 7. Per the germline V gene, CDR1 is MNHNS and CDR2 is SASEGT. This CDR3 comprises 18 residues. This chain's CDR3 is CASSEQTSGGGYTDTQYF. In nucleotides, the CDR3 is TGTGCCAGCAGTGAACAAACTAGCGGGGGGGGCTACACAGATACGCAGTATTTT.

The chain has TRBV6-6 and TRBJ2-2; 10 nucleotides match TRBD1. CDR3 size: 16 residues. The germline V gene encodes CDR1 MNHNY and CDR2 SVGAGI (reference sequence). V shed 2 bases and J 6 bases; nucleotides not matched to a gene: 6. For the CDR3, the DNA is TGTGCCAGCAGTTACCCACCGGGACAGGGGCCCGGGGAGCTGTTTTTT. Encoded protein: CASSYPPGQGPGELFF.

The chain is built from TRBV6-6 and TRBJ2-7; 7 nucleotides agree with TRBD1. The V gene end was trimmed by 6 bases and the J gene end by 1 base; junction bases not matched to a gene: 12. The CDR3 length is 16 residues. The germline V gene has CDR1 MNHNY and CDR2 SVGAGI (reference sequence). This CDR3 reads CASSRGRTGQSYEQYV. CDR3 DNA sequence: TGTGCCAGCAGCCGCGGACGGACAGGACAGTCCTACGAGCAGTACGTC.

The rearrangement joins TRBV19 to TRBJ2-7; weak D call: TRBD1 (6 bases). Germline V gene lookup returns CDR1 LNHDA and CDR2 SQIVND (reference sequence). The CDR3 contains 13 residues. V lost 5 bases to trimming and J lost 5 bases, with 13 bases between them. CDR3 amino acids: CASSYTGKDEQYF. The CDR3 DNA follows: TGTGCCAGTAGTTACACAGGGAAGGACGAGCAGTACTTC.